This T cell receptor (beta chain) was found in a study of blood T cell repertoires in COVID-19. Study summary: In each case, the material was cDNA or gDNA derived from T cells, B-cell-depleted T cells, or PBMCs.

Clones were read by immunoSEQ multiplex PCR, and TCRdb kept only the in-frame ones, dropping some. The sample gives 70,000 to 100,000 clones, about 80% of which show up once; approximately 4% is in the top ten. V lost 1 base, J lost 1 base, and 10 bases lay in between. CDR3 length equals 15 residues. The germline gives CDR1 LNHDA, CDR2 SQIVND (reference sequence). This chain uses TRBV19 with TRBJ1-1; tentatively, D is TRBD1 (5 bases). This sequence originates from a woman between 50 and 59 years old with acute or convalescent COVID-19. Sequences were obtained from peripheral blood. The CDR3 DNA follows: TGTGCCAGTAGTATAGTCCCAGGGCGGAACACTGAAGCTTTCTTT. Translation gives CASSIVPGRNTEAFF.